The 27 T cell receptor beta chains in this list originate from one sample, sequenced in a study of CD4+ T cells in melanoma. Clones were read by immunoSEQ multiplex PCR, and TCRdb kept only the in-frame ones, dropping some. The sample lists about 50,000 clones, 85% to 90% occurring once. The sample taken for sequencing was peripheral blood. Receptors were obtained from a human donor with melanoma.

The chain is built from TRBV11-2 and TRBJ2-1, with 16 bases fitting TRBD2. V was clipped by 5 bases and J by 9 bases; unmatched bases: 7. This CDR3 spans 16 amino acids. CDR1 and CDR2 (germline): SGHAT, FQNNGV. CDR3 DNA sequence: TGTGCCAGCAGCATTGGGACTAGCGGGGGGGCTCTTGAGCAGTTCTTC. As protein: CASSIGTSGGALEQFF.

The chain links TRBV28 to TRBJ2-7; 9 nucleotides agree with TRBD2. The germline V gene has CDR1 MDHEN and CDR2 SYDVKM. This CDR3 is 18 amino acids long. The V segment lost 3 bases and the J segment 0 bases; nucleotides outside the gene matches: 12. The CDR3 coding sequence is TGTGCCAGCAGTTTCCCCACGTCCGCGGGGGGGAGCTCCTACGAGCAGTACTTC. Encoded protein: CASSFPTSAGGSSYEQYF. Full variable domain (rest looked up from reference TRBV28 and TRBJ2-7): DVKVTQSSRYLVKRTGEKVFLECVQDMDHENMFWYRQDPGLGLRLIYFSYDVKMKEKGDIPEGYSVSREKKERFSLILESASTNQTSMYLCASSFPTSAGGSSYEQYFGPGTRLTVT.

V usage is TRBV7-3 and J usage is TRBJ2-1; 10 positions match TRBD2. J gave up 2 bases and V 3 bases, and 1 base lay outside the gene matches. Germline CDR1 is SGHTA and CDR2 is FQGTGA. This CDR3 is 15 amino acids long. The chain's CDR3 is CASSFSGGTYNEQFF. CDR3 nucleotides: TGTGCCAGCAGCTTTAGCGGGGGGACCTACAATGAGCAGTTCTTC.

The rearrangement uses TRBV18 and TRBJ2-1; D is ambiguous. There are 13 residues in the CDR3. Deletions cut 0 bases from V and 10 bases from J, with 10 bases between. The germline V gene has CDR1 KGHSH and CDR2 LQKENI. CDR3: CASSPPGQDEQFF. DNA for the CDR3: TGTGCCAGCTCACCACCGGGTCAGGACGAGCAGTTCTTC.

The V call is TRBV16, the J call TRBJ1-5; D might be TRBD1 (6 bases). This CDR3 is 19 amino acids long. V was shortened by 0 bases and J by 1 base, with 19 bases between the two germline ends. Germline V gives CDR1 KGHSY, CDR2 FQNENV. The CDR3 spells CASSQSPGTIKGSNQPQHF. The CDR3 bases are TGTGCCAGCAGCCAATCGCCCGGGACAATAAAGGGAAGCAATCAGCCCCAGCATTTT.

The V gene is TRBV6-5, the J gene TRBJ2-7, with unresolved D. CDR1 MNHEY and CDR2 SVGAGI come from the germline V gene. There are 13 residues in the CDR3. The ends were cut back, 7 bases at V and 3 bases at J, with 13 bases in the middle. The CDR3 bases are TGTGCCAGCATGGCGGCAGGTATCTACGAGCAGTACTTC. Translating gives CASMAAGIYEQYF.

The V call is TRBV6-6, the J call TRBJ1-5; D not resolved. CDR3 length: 13 amino acids. V dropped 3 bases and J dropped 7 bases, with 10 bases sitting between them. Germline loops: CDR1 MNHNY, CDR2 SVGAGI (reference sequence). The CDR3 reads CASSYRARQPQHF. Written as DNA, the CDR3 is TGTGCCAGCAGTTATAGGGCCCGACAGCCCCAGCATTTT.

This sequence joins TRBV5-4 and TRBJ2-3; D might be TRBD2 (6 bases). The V gene's germline CDR1 is SGHNT and CDR2 YYREEE (reference sequence). V lost 4 bases and J 5 bases, leaving 11 bases between the germline ends. The CDR3 has 13 residues. CDR3 in DNA: TGTGCCAGCAGCCCAACCGGGGGAGATACGCAGTATTTT. Its translation is CASSPTGGDTQYF.

This clone was seen only once. The CDR3 does not close with the conserved phenylalanine or tryptophan, likely indicating a read error. No DNA is shown, since the ends of the CDR3 on it are uncertain; the CDR3 is the one TCRdb lists. The chain is built from TRBV4-3 and TRBJ2-7; TRBD1 is the table's D call and was not checked against the DNA. The CDR3 spans 8 residues, counting both ends. Germline-derived CDR1 and CDR2 are LGHNA and YSLEER. CDR3 sequence reads: CASSQTGA.

The chain recombines TRBV6-5 with TRBJ2-1; D possibly corresponds to TRBD2 (5 bases). The CDR3 has 13 residues. V was shortened by 6 bases and J by 6 bases, with 12 bases between the two germline ends. Germline V gene data show CDR1 as MNHEY and CDR2 as SVGAGI. CDR3 bases: TGTGCCAGCAGCTACGTTGAGGGCAATGAGCAGTTCTTC. Residues: CASSYVEGNEQFF.

V gene TRBV5-1 combines with J gene TRBJ1-2; TRBD1 matches at 9 bases. From germline, CDR1 is SGHRS and CDR2 YFSETQ. J was trimmed by 4 bases and V by 4 bases; bases with no gene match: 14. The CDR3 is 17 residues long. The CDR3 spells CASSQQTGTGSSYGYTF. The CDR3 coding sequence is TGCGCCAGCAGCCAGCAAACCGGGACAGGGTCTAGCTATGGCTACACCTTC.

This clone was found once. The V and J genes are TRBV27 and TRBJ2-5; D is possibly TRBD1 or TRBD2 (5 bases each). Trimming stripped 8 bases from V and 2 bases from J, with 12 bases between. This CDR3 has 13 residues. Germline CDR1 MNHEY, CDR2 SMNVEV (reference sequence). The CDR3 nucleotides are TGTGCCAGCCGGGACCCTGGTCAAGAGACCCAGTACTTC. The encoded protein is CASRDPGQETQYF.

This chain joins TRBV7-9 and TRBJ1-4, with D possibly TRBD1 on 6 matching bases. This CDR3 spans 15 amino acids. Trimming removed 5 bases at V and 4 bases at J, with 14 bases between. Germline lookup yields CDR1 SEHNR and CDR2 FQNEAQ (reference sequence). Here the CDR3 reads CASSPVGQLNEKLFF. CDR3 coding DNA: TGTGCCAGCAGCCCCGTCGGACAGCTTAATGAAAAACTGTTTTTT.

In this sample, this clone turned up a few times. The chain is built from TRBV5-4 and TRBJ2-7; 10 bases fit TRBD2. The CDR3 is made up of 16 amino acids. Germline V gene data show CDR1 as SGHNT and CDR2 as YYREEE (reference sequence). V gave up 4 bases and J gave up 3 bases; unmatched junction bases: 10. The CDR3 reads CASSPGLAGANYEQYF. CDR3 DNA sequence: TGTGCCAGCAGCCCAGGTCTAGCGGGGGCCAACTACGAGCAGTACTTC. Together with reference TRBV5-4 and TRBJ2-7, the CDR3 gives the full variable domain: ETGVTQSPTHLIKTRGQQVTLRCSSQSGHNTVSWYQQALGQGPQFIFQYYREEENGRGNFPPRFSGLQFPNYSSELNVNALELDDSALYLCASSPGLAGANYEQYFGPGTRLTVT.

The rearrangement joins TRBV30 to TRBJ1-2; possibly TRBD1 for D (5 bases). The germline CDR1 and CDR2 sequences are GTSNPN and SVGIG (reference sequence). Trimming cost V 3 bases and J 6 bases, with 8 bases left between them. CDR3 length: 11 amino acids. The CDR3 region is CAWSGDHGYTF. The CDR3 DNA reads TGTGCCTGGAGCGGGGACCATGGCTACACCTTC.

The gene calls are TRBV10-3 and TRBJ1-6, with 7 bases aligning to TRBD1. The trim removed 5 bases at V and 9 bases at J, leaving 1 base unmatched. The CDR3 totals 12 residues. Germline V gives CDR1 ENHRY, CDR2 SYGVKD. The CDR3 DNA reads TGTGCCATCAGTCGGACAGGTTCACCCCTCCACTTT. It codes for CAISRTGSPLHF.

The V gene is TRBV30, the J gene TRBJ2-5, with TRBD2 identical over 8 bases. The ends lost 3 bases at V and 5 bases at J; junction bases unmatched: 11. This CDR3 is 15 amino acids long. Germline-derived CDR1 and CDR2 are GTSNPN and SVGIG (reference sequence). The CDR3 sequence is CAWRIPETSVETQYF. Here the CDR3 DNA reads TGTGCCTGGAGGATCCCCGAGACTAGCGTTGAGACCCAGTACTTC.

The chain recombines TRBV19 with TRBJ1-2; 7 bases fit TRBD1. Germline CDR1 and CDR2: LNHDA and SQIVND (reference sequence). The CDR3 loop spans 12 amino acids. Unmatched junction bases numbered 3, after V lost 7 bases and J lost 4 bases. As DNA, the CDR3 is TGTGCCAGTAACACAGGGGTCTATGGCTACACCTTC. It translates to CASNTGVYGYTF.

The rearrangement uses TRBV9 and TRBJ1-5; tentative D call: TRBD1 (6 bases). V dropped 4 bases and J dropped 6 bases, with 11 bases sitting between them. Germline CDR1 reads SGDLS; CDR2 reads YYNGEE. The CDR3 length is 13 residues. CDR3: CASSQGLGQPQHF. In DNA, the CDR3 is TGTGCCAGCAGCCAGGGGTTGGGTCAGCCCCAGCATTTT.

The V gene is TRBV25-1, the J gene TRBJ2-5; D is unclear. The CDR3 contains 14 residues. Trimming took 4 bases from V and 2 from J, leaving 11 bases between them. Germline CDR1 is MGHDK and CDR2 is SYGVNS. This CDR3 is CASSVGGSQETQYF. CDR3 nucleotides: TGTGCCAGCAGTGTTGGCGGAAGTCAAGAGACCCAGTACTTC.

The chain couples TRBV28 to TRBJ2-5; D is uncertain. The V end was cut by 8 bases, the J end by 2 bases, with 3 bases between. This CDR3 contains 10 residues. Germline assignment: CDR1 MDHEN and CDR2 SYDVKM. In DNA, the CDR3 is TGTGCCAGCGCACAAGAGACCCAGTACTTC. It yields the protein CASAQETQYF.

The chain uses TRBV19 and TRBJ2-3; TRBD2 matches 9 bases. This CDR3 has 16 residues. The ends lost 6 bases at V and 0 bases at J; junction bases unmatched: 7. CDR1 and CDR2 from the germline V gene are LNHDA and SQIVND (reference sequence). DNA for the CDR3: TGTGCCAGTAGCTATGGTAGCGGGGGCAGCACAGATACGCAGTATTTT. This encodes CASSYGSGGSTDTQYF. The full variable domain, with the rest looked up from reference TRBV19 and TRBJ2-3, is DGGITQSPKYLFRKEGQNVTLSCEQNLNHDAMYWYRQDPGQGLRLIYYSQIVNDFQKGDIAEGYSVSREKKESFPLTVTSAQKNPTAFYLCASSYGSGGSTDTQYFGPGTRLTVL.

This clone was detected only once. The rearrangement links TRBV6-1 to TRBJ2-7, with 7 bases identical to TRBD1. CDR1 is MNHNS and CDR2 is SASEGT in the germline V gene. The CDR3 sequence is 15 residues long. V dropped 5 bases and J dropped 3; count of bases not matched to a gene: 10. Here the CDR3 reads CASSKTRDSFYEQYF. CDR3 DNA sequence: TGTGCCAGCAGTAAAACTAGGGACAGTTTCTACGAGCAGTACTTC.

V usage is TRBV4-1 and J usage is TRBJ2-7, with unresolved D. This CDR3 contains 13 residues. The V end lost 0 bases, the J end lost 3 bases, and 6 bases lay between the germline ends. The germline gives CDR1 MGHRA, CDR2 YSYEKL. The CDR3 region has the DNA TGCGCCAGCAGCCAAGAAGGAGTCTACGAGCAGTACTTC. The encoded protein is CASSQEGVYEQYF.

This chain links TRBV9 with TRBJ1-6, with 8 bases fitting TRBD1. The CDR3 totals 16 residues. Per the germline V gene, CDR1 is SGDLS and CDR2 is YYNGEE. V dropped 0 bases and J dropped 9; count of bases not matched to a gene: 8. The chain's CDR3 is CASSVGPGTGSSPLHF. The CDR3 bases are TGTGCCAGCAGCGTAGGACCCGGGACAGGTAGTTCACCCCTCCACTTT. Supplemented by reference TRBV9 and TRBJ1-6, the full variable domain reads DSGVTQTPKHLITATGQRVTLRCSPRSGDLSVYWYQQSLDQGLQFLIQYYNGEERAKGNILERFSAQQFPDLHSELNLSSLELGDSALYFCASSVGPGTGSSPLHFGNGTRLTVT.

CDR3 in amino acids: CASTDVGRGGDQPQHF. The CDR3 DNA follows: TGTGCCAGCACTGATGTCGGTCGGGGAGGCGATCAGCCCCAGCATTTT. The chain recombines TRBV2 with TRBJ1-5; no clear D. CDR1 and CDR2 from the germline V gene are SNHLY and FYNNEI. The V gene lost 7 bases and the J gene lost 5 bases, with 21 bases spanning the gap. CDR3 size: 16 residues. Full variable domain (outside the CDR3, taken from reference TRBV2 and TRBJ1-5): EPEVTQTPSHQVTQMGQEVILRCVPISNHLYFYWYRQILGQKVEFLVSFYNNEISEKSEIFDDQFSVERPDGSNFTLKIRSTKLEDSAMYFCASTDVGRGGDQPQHFGDGTRLSIL.

The chain carries TRBV19 and TRBJ2-1; tentative D call: TRBD1 (6 bases). CDR3 length: 14 residues. The V end lost 0 bases, the J end lost 12 bases, and 15 bases lay between the germline ends. Germline loops: CDR1 LNHDA, CDR2 SQIVND (reference sequence). In nucleotides, the CDR3 is TGTGCCAGTAGTATAGAAGTGGGGGCAGGTTGGCAGTTCTTC. Protein: CASSIEVGAGWQFF.